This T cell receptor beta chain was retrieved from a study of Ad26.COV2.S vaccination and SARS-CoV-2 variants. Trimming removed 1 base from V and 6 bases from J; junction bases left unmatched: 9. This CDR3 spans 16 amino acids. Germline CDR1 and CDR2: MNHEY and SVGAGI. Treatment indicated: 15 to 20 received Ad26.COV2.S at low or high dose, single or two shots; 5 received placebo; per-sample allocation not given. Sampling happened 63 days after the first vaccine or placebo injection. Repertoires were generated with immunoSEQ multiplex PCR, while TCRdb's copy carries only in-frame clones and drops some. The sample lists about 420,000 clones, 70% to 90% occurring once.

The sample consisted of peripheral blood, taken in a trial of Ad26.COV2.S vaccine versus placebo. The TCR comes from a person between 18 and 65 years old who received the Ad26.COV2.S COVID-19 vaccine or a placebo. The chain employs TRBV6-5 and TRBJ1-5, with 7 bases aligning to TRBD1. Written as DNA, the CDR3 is TGTGCCAGCAGTTACTGGTACAGGGGTCCTCTTCAGCCCCAGCATTTT. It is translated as CASSYWYRGPLQPQHF.